Following are 25 T cell receptor beta chains from one sample sequenced in a study of blood T cell repertoires in COVID-19. Sequenced by immunoSEQ multiplex PCR; TCRdb stores in-frame clones only, minus some. The data show 20,000 to 30,000 clones, 85% to 90% seen once. Sequencing input: peripheral blood. These receptors were collected from a woman aged 55-70 years with active COVID-19.

The chain is built from TRBV19 and TRBJ2-7; 7 bases align to TRBD2. V was clipped by 5 bases and J by 5 bases; unmatched bases: 18. The CDR3 is made up of 17 amino acids. Looked up from germline, CDR1 is LNHDA and CDR2 is SQIVND (reference sequence). The CDR3 nucleotides are TGTGCCAGTAGTGTAACCCCGGGAGGCCGGGGAGACAACGAGCAGTACTTC. Protein sequence: CASSVTPGGRGDNEQYF. Filled out from reference TRBV19 and TRBJ2-7, the complete variable domain reads DGGITQSPKYLFRKEGQNVTLSCEQNLNHDAMYWYRQDPGQGLRLIYYSQIVNDFQKGDIAEGYSVSREKKESFPLTVTSAQKNPTAFYLCASSVTPGGRGDNEQYFGPGTRLTVT.

The chain employs TRBV11-3 and TRBJ2-3; 12 nucleotides match TRBD2. Germline CDR1 and CDR2: SGHNT and YENEEA. The CDR3 is 17 amino acids. J gave up 4 bases and V 5 bases, and 10 bases lay outside the gene matches. CDR3 in amino acids: CASSPTGTSGFSDTQYF. CDR3 in DNA: TGTGCCAGCAGCCCAACCGGGACTAGCGGGTTTTCAGATACGCAGTATTTT.

This clone was recorded a few times. The rearrangement uses TRBV27 and TRBJ2-1, with 12 bases that match TRBD2. Trimming at V came to 5 bases and at J to 7 bases, leaving 6 bases not matched to a gene. CDR1 is MNHEY and CDR2 is SMNVEV in the germline V gene (reference sequence). There are 15 residues in the CDR3. Written as DNA, the CDR3 is TGTGCCAGCAGTACCCTAGCGGGAGGGAGTAATGAGCAGTTCTTC. Its translation: CASSTLAGGSNEQFF.

The chain has TRBV29-1 and TRBJ2-3; TRBD2 is a possible D gene (5 bases). Germline loops: CDR1 SQVTM, CDR2 ANQGSEA. The CDR3 has 14 amino acids. The V gene lost 3 bases and the J gene lost 5 bases, with 15 bases spanning the gap. CDR3 sequence reads: CSVDTASQLDTQYF. For the CDR3, the DNA is TGCAGCGTTGATACGGCTAGCCAATTAGATACGCAGTATTTT.

The rearrangement links TRBV7-9 to TRBJ2-1; 13 bases match TRBD2. The CDR3 length is 17 residues. The germline gives CDR1 SEHNR, CDR2 FQNEAQ (reference sequence). The V segment lost 6 bases and the J segment 5 bases; nucleotides outside the gene matches: 10. CDR3: CASRPRLAGGQNNEQFF. The CDR3 DNA follows: TGTGCCAGCAGACCGAGACTAGCGGGAGGTCAGAACAATGAGCAGTTCTTC. The whole variable domain, filled in from reference TRBV7-9 and TRBJ2-1, reads DTGVSQNPRHKITKRGQNVTFRCDPISEHNRLYWYRQTLGQGPEFLTYFQNEAQLEKSRLLSDRFSAERPKGSFSTLEIQRTEQGDSAMYLCASRPRLAGGQNNEQFFGPGTRLTVL.

The rearrangement uses TRBV7-2 and TRBJ2-3; D unclear. Trimming pared 5 bases from V and 4 bases from J, leaving 7 bases between. Germline V gene data show CDR1 as SGHTA and CDR2 as FQGNSA. This CDR3 spans 12 amino acids. The CDR3 here is CASSLPSDTQYF. For the CDR3, the DNA is TGTGCCAGCAGCCTCCCCTCAGATACGCAGTATTTT.

V and J are TRBV28 and TRBJ2-7; D is ambiguous. Germline V gene lookup returns CDR1 MDHEN and CDR2 SYDVKM. The CDR3 spans 12 residues. Trimming shortened V by 5 bases and J by 4 bases, and 9 bases separated the two germline ends. This chain's CDR3 is CASSKQQYEQYF. The CDR3 DNA reads TGTGCCAGCAGTAAACAGCAATACGAGCAGTACTTC.

The chain uses TRBV6-2 or TRBV6-3 and TRBJ2-3; TRBD2 might be the D (5 bases). The CDR3 sequence is 16 residues long. Germline CDR1 reads MNHEY; CDR2 reads SVGEGT. The V gene lost 6 bases and the J gene lost 0 bases, with 16 bases spanning the gap. The CDR3 sequence: CASSPLEVTSTDTQYF. The CDR3 DNA is TGTGCCAGCAGCCCACTAGAGGTCACTAGCACAGATACGCAGTATTTT.

This sequence joins TRBV5-1 and TRBJ1-1; D is ambiguous. The CDR3 loop spans 13 amino acids. CDR1 is SGHRS, CDR2 YFSETQ, per germline. V was shortened by 0 bases and J by 1 base, with 4 bases between the two germline ends. The CDR3 nucleotides are TGCGCCAGCAGCTTGGCCTGGAACACTGAAGCTTTCTTT. Residues: CASSLAWNTEAFF.

The rearrangement uses TRBV6-1 and TRBJ1-6; TRBD1 matches at 9 bases. Germline V gives CDR1 MNHNS, CDR2 SASEGT. The CDR3 totals 16 residues. Trimming at V came to 2 bases and at J to 7 bases, leaving 6 bases not matched to a gene. DNA of the CDR3: TGTGCCAGCAGTGAATGGAAGGGACAGGGAAATTCACCCCTCCACTTT. Protein: CASSEWKGQGNSPLHF.

This rearrangement joins TRBV7-7 to TRBJ2-5; TRBD1 aligns across 9 bases. The V gene end was trimmed by 5 bases and the J gene end by 5 bases; junction bases not matched to a gene: 9. Germline V gene sequence: CDR1 SSHAT, CDR2 FNYEAQ (reference sequence). This CDR3 contains 15 residues. CDR3 coding DNA: TGTGCCAGCAGCCCACTAGGACAGGGGACCGAGACCCAGTACTTC. Translated, it gives CASSPLGQGTETQYF.

V and J are TRBV24-1 and TRBJ2-2; TRBD1 matches 8 bases. Germline values: CDR1 KGHDR, CDR2 SFDVKD. The CDR3 is 13 amino acids. V shed 9 bases and J 5 bases; nucleotides not matched to a gene: 4. CDR3 amino acids: CATQQGGTGELFF. In nucleotides, the CDR3 is TGTGCCACCCAACAGGGGGGAACCGGGGAGCTGTTTTTT.

The chain joins TRBV5-1 to TRBJ1-1; possible D gene TRBD1, 6 bases. This CDR3 is built from 16 residues. V lost 0 bases to trimming and J lost 0 bases, with 12 bases between them. Germline V lookup: CDR1 SGHRS, CDR2 YFSETQ. This chain's CDR3 is CASSLARDNMNTEAFF. As DNA, the CDR3 is TGCGCCAGCAGCTTGGCTCGGGACAATATGAACACTGAAGCTTTCTTT.

This chain links TRBV6-2 or TRBV6-3 with TRBJ2-7; 7 bases align to TRBD2. CDR1 is MNHEY and CDR2 is SVGEGT in the germline V gene. The CDR3 consists of 16 residues. The ends lost 0 bases at V and 3 bases at J; junction bases unmatched: 8. The CDR3 region has the DNA TGTGCCAGCAGTTACTCTTCCCGGGACTACCGCTACGAGCAGTACTTC. Translating it yields CASSYSSRDYRYEQYF.

The V gene is TRBV11-2, the J gene TRBJ1-2; tentatively, D is TRBD1 (5 bases). CDR1 and CDR2 (germline): SGHAT, FQNNGV. The ends were cut back, 6 bases at V and 2 bases at J, with 10 bases in the middle. The CDR3 runs to 13 residues. CDR3 residues: CASRGGGNYGYTF. CDR3 in DNA: TGTGCCAGCAGGGGGGGAGGGAACTATGGCTACACCTTC.

This clone has only one observation. This sequence joins TRBV5-3 and TRBJ2-7, with 10 bases fitting TRBD2. Being an ORF, TRBV5-3 has a function that is uncertain. The CDR3 has 18 residues. Trimming cost V 0 bases and J 2 bases; bases outside gene matches: 11. CDR3 loop: CARSLACGSSGRAYEQYF. Here the CDR3 DNA reads TGTGCCAGAAGCTTGGCCTGCGGGTCTAGCGGGAGAGCCTACGAGCAGTACTTC.

Comments on this clone: Other nucleotide sequences from this sample produce the same CDR3. The chain uses TRBV6-5 and TRBJ2-7; 7 bases agree with TRBD2. V dropped 6 bases and J dropped 7; count of bases not matched to a gene: 12. CDR3 size: 14 residues. Germline V lookup: CDR1 MNHEY, CDR2 SVGAGI. Here the CDR3 reads CASRPGGAGVEQYF. The CDR3 DNA is TGTGCCAGCAGGCCAGGAGGGGCGGGAGTTGAGCAGTACTTC.

The chain joins TRBV7-8 to TRBJ1-5, with a weak D call TRBD1 (6 bases). The CDR3 length is 14 residues. Trimming shortened V by 3 bases and J by 1 base, and 7 bases separated the two germline ends. The germline CDR1 and CDR2 sequences are SGHVS and FQNEAQ. For the CDR3, the DNA is TGTGCCAGCAGCTTTACAGGGAGCAATCAGCCCCAGCATTTT. This encodes CASSFTGSNQPQHF.

This clone has just a few counts. The V and J genes are TRBV3-1 (or the pseudogene TRBV3-2) and TRBJ1-6, with D maybe TRBD1 (6 bases). The CDR3 is 14 amino acids. Trimming shortened V by 4 bases and J by 5 bases, and 9 bases separated the two germline ends. Germline V gene data show CDR1 as LGHDT and CDR2 as YNNKEL (reference sequence). The CDR3 nucleotides are TGTGCCAGCAGCCCCAGACAGGATAATTCACCCCTCCACTTT. Translation gives CASSPRQDNSPLHF.

This clone has a single count. V usage is TRBV7-8 and J usage is TRBJ1-2; D is possibly TRBD1 (5 bases). Germline assignment: CDR1 SGHVS and CDR2 FQNEAQ. This CDR3 has 13 residues. Trimming stripped 8 bases from V and 5 bases from J, with 15 bases between. The CDR3 spells CASAPQGLYGYTF. CDR3 DNA: TGTGCCAGCGCCCCCCAGGGCCTATATGGCTACACCTTC. Together with reference TRBV7-8 and TRBJ1-2, the CDR3 gives the full variable domain: GAGVSQSPRYKVAKRGQDVALRCDPISGHVSLFWYQQALGQGPEFLTYFQNEAQLDKSGLPSDRFFAERPEGSVSTLKIQRTQQEDSAVYLCASAPQGLYGYTFGSGTRLTVV.

This clone has only one observation. V usage is TRBV7-8 and J usage is TRBJ2-1, with a weak D call TRBD2 (6 bases). This CDR3 is built from 16 residues. The germline V gene encodes CDR1 SGHVS and CDR2 FQNEAQ. The germline V and J ends were trimmed by 4 bases and 5 bases, with 18 bases remaining between them. DNA for the CDR3: TGTGCCAGCAGCTCCAGGGCGGGACTCACCGACAATGAGCAGTTCTTC. This codes for CASSSRAGLTDNEQFF.

The V gene is TRBV10-3, the J gene TRBJ2-2; unclear D gene. V lost 0 bases and J 1 base, leaving 12 bases between the germline ends. Germline V lookup: CDR1 ENHRY, CDR2 SYGVKD. CDR3 length: 17 amino acids. The CDR3, as DNA: TGTGCCATCAGTGAGTCGACACTCGTCGGGAACACCGGGGAGCTGTTTTTT. Its protein is CAISESTLVGNTGELFF.

The genes are TRBV7-2 and TRBJ2-1; 7 nucleotides agree with TRBD2. The V gene's germline CDR1 is SGHTA and CDR2 FQGNSA. J lost 4 bases, V lost 5 bases, and 8 bases had no gene match. The CDR3 is made up of 15 amino acids. CDR3: CASSILADLYNEQFF. The CDR3 DNA is TGTGCCAGCAGCATCCTAGCGGATCTATACAATGAGCAGTTCTTC.

The rearrangement links TRBV7-3 to TRBJ1-1; D is ambiguous. Germline assignment: CDR1 SGHTA and CDR2 FQGTGA. V was trimmed by 5 bases and J by 3 bases, leaving 10 bases between them. The CDR3 has 13 amino acids. CDR3 in amino acids: CASSNRPDTEAFF. The DNA for the CDR3 is TGTGCCAGCAGCAACAGACCGGACACTGAAGCTTTCTTT.

This chain connects TRBV18 to TRBJ2-6; 9 bases align to TRBD1. J was trimmed by 4 bases and V by 3 bases; bases with no gene match: 13. Per germline, CDR1 KGHSH and CDR2 LQKENI. There are 19 residues in the CDR3. CDR3 nucleotides: TGTGCCAGCTCACCTTACACTCCGGGACAGGGATCCGGGGCCAACGTCCTGACTTTC. Its translation is CASSPYTPGQGSGANVLTF.